This T cell receptor beta chain emerged from a study of CD8 T cells in ankylosing spondylitis. Points from the study as a whole: In reactive arthritis synovial fluid and blood, some motif variants had been reported before. Disease-linked clones were found to be CD8+ and relatively rare in peripheral blood. It was reported that disease-linked clones were significantly enriched in matched ankylosing spondylitis synovial fluid. Several highly homologous variants formed a TCR beta motif that appeared characteristic of ankylosing spondylitis blood.

TCRdb passed the 5' RACE reads through MiXCR, listing each CDR3 protein once. This table has some 220,000 distinct CDR3 sequences, roughly 8% appearing once. This clonotype was observed many times. As yet, its antigen is unknown. Trimming cost V 5 bases and J 3 bases; bases outside gene matches: 10. The CDR3 is 17 amino acids. Germline CDR1 is SEHNR and CDR2 is FQNEAQ (reference sequence). Sequencing was done on a sample of blood, either unsorted or a sorted T cell fraction (not recorded which). This chain links TRBV7-9 with TRBJ1-3; TRBD1 aligns across 10 bases. The receptor was isolated from a female donor with ankylosing spondylitis or in good health (not recorded which). CDR3 DNA sequence: TGTGCCAGCAGCCCAGCGCCGGGACAGGGGTTTGGAAACACCATATATTTT. It translates to CASSPAPGQGFGNTIYF.